A single sample gave rise to the 27 T cell receptor beta chains below, sequenced in a study of resident and recirculating memory T cells in vitiligo (dated by TCRdb to the late 2010s). Library preparation employed the immunoSEQ multiplex PCR assay. The table comes from immuneACCESS by way of TCRdb, which keeps in-frame sequences with V and J called. Part of the clones is missing from these tables; in studies checked, under half for an unresolved V gene and the rest for unknown reasons. A total of tens of thousands of clones appear in this sample, roughly nine tenths of them only once. The ten biggest clones cover around 4.9% of the sample. Sample: blood. These receptors came from a male donor with vitiligo.

V gene TRBV2 combines with J gene TRBJ1-1; D might be TRBD1 (5 bases). The CDR3 is 14 amino acids. Germline V gene data show CDR1 as SNHLY and CDR2 as FYNNEI. The ends were cut back, 7 bases at V and 6 bases at J, with 18 bases in the middle. The CDR3 loop reads CASNLPGVGAEAFF. CDR3 DNA sequence: TGTGCCAGCAACCTACCGGGGGTTGGGGCTGAAGCTTTCTTT.

The chain employs TRBV29-1 and TRBJ2-3, with 12 bases matching TRBD2. Trimming at V came to 4 bases and at J to 2 bases, leaving 4 bases not matched to a gene. This CDR3 has 15 residues. Germline assignment: CDR1 SQVTM and CDR2 ANQGSEA. CDR3 protein: CSVGGLAGNTDTQYF. The CDR3 bases are TGCAGCGTTGGAGGACTAGCGGGGAACACAGATACGCAGTATTTT.

The chain is built from TRBV7-2 and TRBJ2-5; 10 bases agree with TRBD2. The CDR3 contains 14 residues. Germline V gene data show CDR1 as SGHTA and CDR2 as FQGNSA. With 6 bases clipped from V and 2 bases from J, the junction kept 3 bases outside the gene matches. For the CDR3, the DNA is TGTGCCAGCAGTATTAGCGGGGGGCAAGAGACCCAGTACTTC. It codes for CASSISGGQETQYF.

CDR3 nucleotides: TGTGCCAGCAGCCGATCATTCGACAGGGGGCTGAACACTGAAGCTTTCTTT. This sequence encodes CASSRSFDRGLNTEAFF. This chain connects TRBV5-4 to TRBJ1-1, with 10 bases matching TRBD1. This CDR3 is built from 17 residues. J lost 0 bases, V lost 4 bases, and 9 bases had no gene match. Germline CDR1 and CDR2: SGHNT and YYREEE (reference sequence).

DNA of the CDR3: TGTGCCAGCCAGGAACAGGAGAGCTCCTACGAGCAGTACTTC. It translates to CASQEQESSYEQYF. The V gene is TRBV2, the J gene TRBJ2-7; D is perhaps TRBD1 (5 bases). There are 14 residues in the CDR3. V lost 8 bases and J lost 0, with 14 bases in between. Germline V gene data show CDR1 as SNHLY and CDR2 as FYNNEI.

The chain uses TRBV10-3 and TRBJ2-3; no clear D gene. Trimming took off 5 bases at V and 2 bases at J, with 8 bases between the two ends. The length of the CDR3 is 13 residues. CDR1 ENHRY and CDR2 SYGVKD come from the germline V gene. The CDR3 DNA follows: TGTGCCATCAGTTGGCCGAACACAGATACGCAGTATTTT. Residues: CAISWPNTDTQYF.

The CDR3 loop reads CASSLSGGASDTQYF. The CDR3 DNA reads TGTGCCAGCAGCTTAAGCGGGGGGGCCTCAGATACGCAGTATTTT. The chain links TRBV11-3 to TRBJ2-3, with 10 bases aligning to TRBD2. J was trimmed by 4 bases and V by 2 bases; bases with no gene match: 3. The V gene's germline CDR1 is SGHNT and CDR2 YENEEA. The CDR3 is made up of 15 amino acids.

The chain is built from TRBV11-2 and TRBJ2-7; TRBD1 is a possible D gene (6 bases). Trimming took off 5 bases at V and 3 bases at J, with 17 bases between the two ends. Germline V CDR1 and CDR2: SGHAT, FQNNGV. The CDR3 is 15 residues long. For the CDR3, the DNA is TGTGCCAGCAGCCCCCAACAGGGTTCAGGCTACGAGCAGTACTTC. This encodes CASSPQQGSGYEQYF.

The rearrangement links TRBV5-6 to TRBJ2-5, with 7 bases identical to TRBD1. Unmatched junction bases numbered 3, after V lost 2 bases and J lost 2 bases. From germline, CDR1 is SGHDT and CDR2 YYEEEE. This CDR3 has 14 amino acids. The CDR3 sequence: CASSLWDRQETQYF. The DNA for the CDR3 is TGTGCCAGCAGCTTATGGGACAGACAAGAGACCCAGTACTTC.

The chain uses TRBV28 and TRBJ1-2, with 12 bases aligning to TRBD1. This CDR3 comprises 15 residues. CDR1 and CDR2 from the germline V gene are MDHEN and SYDVKM. With 5 bases clipped from V and 7 bases from J, the junction kept 8 bases outside the gene matches. The CDR3 is CASSQGGTGGGGYTF. The CDR3 DNA reads TGTGCCAGCAGTCAGGGGGGGACAGGGGGCGGTGGCTACACCTTC.

The chain employs TRBV9 and TRBJ2-3; TRBD2 matches at 8 bases. J was trimmed by 0 bases and V by 1 base; bases with no gene match: 4. Germline loops: CDR1 SGDLS, CDR2 YYNGEE. The CDR3 length is 16 residues. Written as DNA, the CDR3 is TGTGCCAGCAGCGTATCGGCGGGGGGAAGCACAGATACGCAGTATTTT. Protein sequence: CASSVSAGGSTDTQYF.

This clone was seen more than once but under ten times. This chain uses TRBV28 with TRBJ1-6, with D possibly being TRBD1 (6 bases). V was cut by 5 bases and J by 8 bases, with 7 bases left in between. CDR3 length: 12 amino acids. Germline V gene lookup returns CDR1 MDHEN and CDR2 SYDVKM. The CDR3 loop reads CASSDRYSPLHF. The CDR3 nucleotides are TGTGCCAGCAGTGACAGGTATTCACCCCTCCACTTT.

The V call is TRBV4-3, the J call TRBJ2-3, with 11 bases aligning to TRBD2. The germline CDR1 and CDR2 sequences are LGHNA and YSLEER. The J segment lost 5 bases and the V segment lost 0 bases, leaving 7 bases of the junction unmatched. The CDR3 loop spans 17 amino acids. The CDR3 DNA is TGCGCCAGCAGCCAAGAGCGTAGCGGGGGGGCCAAAGATACGCAGTATTTT. Its protein product is CASSQERSGGAKDTQYF.

The count of this clone is one. The chain uses TRBV18 and TRBJ1-3, with D perhaps matching TRBD1 (6 bases). This CDR3 has 15 residues. CDR1 KGHSH and CDR2 LQKENI come from the germline V gene. V gave up 0 bases and J gave up 4 bases, with 10 bases separating them. CDR3: CASSPPGGAGNTIYF. In DNA form, the CDR3 reads TGTGCCAGCTCACCACCAGGGGGGGCCGGAAACACCATATATTTT.

This chain links TRBV6-5 with TRBJ1-5, with D possibly being TRBD1 (6 bases). The V gene's germline CDR1 is MNHEY and CDR2 SVGAGI. The germline V and J ends were trimmed by 6 bases and 5 bases, with 11 bases remaining between them. The length of the CDR3 is 13 residues. The CDR3 region has the DNA TGTGCCAGCAGCCTACCAGGGGATCAGCCCCAGCATTTT. It specifies CASSLPGDQPQHF.

V is TRBV4-1 and J is TRBJ2-3; 14 nucleotides agree with TRBD2. CDR1 MGHRA and CDR2 YSYEKL come from the germline V gene. V gave up 1 base and J gave up 3 bases; unmatched junction bases: 6. This CDR3 has 18 residues. The CDR3 coding sequence is TGCGCCAGCAGCCAAGTTGGACTAGCGGGGGGAGGGACAGATACGCAGTATTTT. This encodes CASSQVGLAGGGTDTQYF.

The gene calls are TRBV5-1 and TRBJ1-3, with TRBD1 matching over 9 bases. After removal of 3 bases from V and 7 bases from J, the junction contained 8 bases not matched to a gene. Germline V CDR1 and CDR2: SGHRS, YFSETQ. The CDR3 has 15 amino acids. CDR3 in DNA: TGCGCCAGCAGCTCACCGGGACAGGGACGGAACACCATATATTTT. It translates to CASSSPGQGRNTIYF.

This clone showed up just once. J is TRBJ1-1 and V is TRBV18; D is possibly TRBD1 (5 bases). Germline CDR1 and CDR2: KGHSH and LQKENI. CDR3 length: 14 amino acids. V was pared by 3 bases and J by 0 bases, with 8 bases between. CDR3 DNA: TGTGCCAGCTCACCCCGACAGCTGAACACTGAAGCTTTCTTT. Residues: CASSPRQLNTEAFF.

The gene calls are TRBV5-6 and TRBJ2-7; weak D call: TRBD2 (6 bases). V was clipped by 6 bases and J by 5 bases, with 12 bases between them. CDR1 SGHDT and CDR2 YYEEEE come from the germline V gene. This CDR3 has 12 amino acids. The CDR3 DNA reads TGTGCCAGCACCTCCCCGGGGGACGAGCAGTACTTC. Encoded protein: CASTSPGDEQYF. Combining the CDR3 with reference TRBV5-6 and TRBJ2-7 gives the whole variable domain DAGVTQSPTHLIKTRGQQVTLRCSPKSGHDTVSWYQQALGQGPQFIFQYYEEEERQRGNFPDRFSGHQFPNYSSELNVNALLLGDSALYLCASTSPGDEQYFGPGTRLTVT.

V is TRBV29-1 and J is TRBJ2-1, with 9 bases lining up with TRBD2. CDR1 is SQVTM and CDR2 is ANQGSEA in the germline V gene. The CDR3 is made up of 17 amino acids. J lost 5 bases, V lost 7 bases, and 18 bases had no gene match. The CDR3 is CSGRLVRVAGVNNEQFF. In DNA, the CDR3 is TGCAGCGGTCGACTAGTGAGGGTAGCGGGGGTAAACAATGAGCAGTTCTTC.

This chain uses TRBV2 with TRBJ2-5; 9 bases map to TRBD1. V shed 8 bases and J 4 bases; nucleotides not matched to a gene: 14. CDR1 is SNHLY and CDR2 is FYNNEI in the germline V gene. The length of the CDR3 is 16 residues. CDR3 bases: TGTGCCAGCCACGTTCGAAACAGGGGGCGTGGAGAGACCCAGTACTTC. It translates to CASHVRNRGRGETQYF. The full variable domain, in which reference TRBV2 and TRBJ2-5 provide the parts outside the CDR3, is EPEVTQTPSHQVTQMGQEVILRCVPISNHLYFYWYRQILGQKVEFLVSFYNNEISEKSEIFDDQFSVERPDGSNFTLKIRSTKLEDSAMYFCASHVRNRGRGETQYFGPGTRLLVL.

This clone was seen a single time. J is TRBJ1-5 and V is TRBV18, with D maybe TRBD1 (5 bases). Germline CDR1 is KGHSH and CDR2 is LQKENI. The V gene lost 5 bases and the J gene lost 5 bases, with 13 bases spanning the gap. This CDR3 is 14 amino acids long. The CDR3 DNA reads TGTGCCAGCTCAGCTACAGGTCCCGATCAGCCCCAGCATTTT. Residues: CASSATGPDQPQHF.

The CDR3 loop is CASSFLAGPDTQYF. The CDR3 DNA reads TGTGCCAGCAGCTTCCTGGCAGGCCCAGATACGCAGTATTTT. V and J are TRBV7-9 and TRBJ2-3; D not certain. There are 14 residues in the CDR3. Trimming cost V 3 bases and J 4 bases, with 11 bases left between them. The V gene's germline CDR1 is SEHNR and CDR2 FQNEAQ (reference sequence).

The rearrangement links TRBV19 to TRBJ1-2; D might be TRBD1 (6 bases). Trimming left V 5 bases short and J 8 bases short, with 18 bases between. The CDR3 is 14 residues long. Germline V gene sequence: CDR1 LNHDA, CDR2 SQIVND (reference sequence). The CDR3 DNA reads as TGTGCCAGTAGTCCACGCGGGGGGGGCTCAGGCTACACCTTC. This translates into CASSPRGGGSGYTF.

The J gene is TRBJ2-7, the V gene TRBV27, with TRBD2 matching 9 bases. The CDR3 consists of 14 residues. With 7 bases clipped from V and 3 bases from J, the junction kept 7 bases outside the gene matches. CDR1 is MNHEY, CDR2 SMNVEV, per germline (reference sequence). The CDR3 nucleotides are TGTGCCAGCAACCCGGCGGGGGGGCTCTACGAGCAGTACTTC. It translates to CASNPAGGLYEQYF.

This clone is categorized as large. The chain is built from TRBV14 and TRBJ1-1; possibly TRBD1 for D (6 bases). Germline CDR1 reads SGHDN; CDR2 reads FVKESK. CDR3 length equals 13 residues. Between the trimmed V and J ends, which lost 3 bases and 5 bases, there was a span of 10 bases. In DNA form, the CDR3 reads TGTGCCAGCAGCCAGGGAAGGGGGACTGAAGCTTTCTTT. Translation: CASSQGRGTEAFF.

This clone was counted once. V and J are TRBV28 and TRBJ2-7, with 9 positions matching TRBD2. The CDR3 is 14 amino acids. Germline V gives CDR1 MDHEN, CDR2 SYDVKM. V was pared by 4 bases and J by 7 bases, with 8 bases of the junction left unmatched. The CDR3 sequence: CASSWVSGGNEQYF. Here the CDR3 DNA reads TGTGCCAGCAGTTGGGTGAGCGGGGGGAATGAGCAGTACTTC.